This is a list of T cell receptor beta chains from one sample in a study of blood T cells in healthy people across ages. TCRdb reprocessed the 5' RACE reads with MiXCR, giving one entry per CDR3 protein. There are 750,000 or so distinct CDR3 sequences in the sample; roughly 25% occur only once, and around 9.2% lies in the top ten. These same records also appear under a second study, on T cells of mothers and their children.

The sample taken for sequencing was blood. The receptor set was obtained from a boy younger than 18 in good health. Each CDR3 is given without its conserved first and last residue. The listing skips clone size in some rows; elsewhere it reads once, few, many or a size class.

v_call	j_call	clone_size	cdr3_aa
TRBV12-3/TRBV12-4	-	-	ASSLATGNNEQF
TRBV6-1	TRBJ2-7	-	ASSATGVAGEGGYEQY
TRBV7-8	TRBJ2-7	-	ASSNGLAGERQY
TRBV2	-	few	ASSVSAGAYEQY
TRBV6-5	-	-	ASSYGTGGHEQY
TRBV7-2	TRBJ2-1	few	ASRFRQAYNEQF
TRBV20-1	TRBJ2-5	-	SGRVSGQETQY
TRBV21-1	TRBJ1-3	-	ASSPRDREGPGNTVY
TRBV7-3	TRBJ2-4	few	ASSSGDGAKNIQY
TRBV19	TRBJ2-5	-	ASSIRRGTGAQETQY
TRBV14	-	few	ASSQEHYLWDEQY
TRBV11-2	TRBJ2-7	few	ASTLRANSFEQY